The following is a TCR beta chain sequence with its context. Its antigen remains unidentified. TCRdb recomputed calls from the 5' RACE reads with MiXCR, one row per CDR3 protein. In the table there are about 240,000 distinct CDR3 sequences, less than 9% of which are singletons. The data stem from a study of T cells after yellow fever vaccination. Study-level results: FACS-sorted repertoires could harbor abundant contaminating bulk-population clonotypes.

Specimen: CD4+ T cells sorted from PBMCs, collected 15 days after the yellow fever booster vaccination. The TCR originated in a man aged 25 to 45 who received the YFV17D yellow fever vaccine.

The CDR3 bases are TGTGCCAGCTCACCGTTTCTTGATACGCAGTATTTT. Its protein is CASSPFLDTQYF. This chain joins TRBV18 and TRBJ2-3; D remains unclear. Trimming removed 3 bases at V and 6 bases at J, with 7 bases between. CDR3 length equals 12 residues. In germline, CDR1 is KGHSH, CDR2 LQKENI.